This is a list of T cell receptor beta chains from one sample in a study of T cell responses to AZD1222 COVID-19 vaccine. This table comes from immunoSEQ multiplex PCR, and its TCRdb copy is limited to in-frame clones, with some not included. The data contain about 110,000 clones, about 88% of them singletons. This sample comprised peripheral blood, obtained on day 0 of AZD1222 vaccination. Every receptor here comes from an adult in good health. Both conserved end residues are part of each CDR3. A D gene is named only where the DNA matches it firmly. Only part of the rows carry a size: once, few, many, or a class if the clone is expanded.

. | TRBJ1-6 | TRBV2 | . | TGTGCCAGCAAGGTCGCCCTGGGTGGTAGCTCCTATAATTCACCCCTCCACTTT | CASKVALGGSSYNSPLHF
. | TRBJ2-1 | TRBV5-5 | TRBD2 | TGTGCCAGCAGCTTGGGGCTAGCGGGAATGGATGAGCAGTTCTTC | CASSLGLAGMDEQFF
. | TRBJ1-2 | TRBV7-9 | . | TGTGCCAGCAGCTTACAGGGAAATGGCTACACCTTC | CASSLQGNGYTF
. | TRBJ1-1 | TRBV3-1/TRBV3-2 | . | TGTGCCAGCAGCCAAGGTTTCAGGAACACTGAAGCTTTCTTT | CASSQGFRNTEAFF
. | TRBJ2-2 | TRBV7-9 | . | TGTGCCAGCAGCCTTCAAGGACAGACCGGGGAGCTGTTTTTT | CASSLQGQTGELFF
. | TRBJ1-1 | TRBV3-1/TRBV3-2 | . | TGTGCCAGCAGCCCAATAGGGTCTGAAGCTTTCTTT | CASSPIGSEAFF
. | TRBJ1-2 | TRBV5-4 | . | TGTGCCAGCACCTTGGGAAAGAGCACTCTGGCTAACTATGGCTACACCTTC | CASTLGKSTLANYGYTF
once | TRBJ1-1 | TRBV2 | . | TGTGCCAGCAGTGAAGACCAGGTGCCTAACGCTGAAGCTTTCTTT | CASSEDQVPNAEAFF
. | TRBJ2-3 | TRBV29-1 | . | TGCAGCGTTTTGGGAGGAAGCACAGATACGCAGTATTTT | CSVLGGSTDTQYF
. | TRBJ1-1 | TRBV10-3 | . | TGTGCCATCAGACCAACGGGACGAAACACTGAAGCTTTCTTT | CAIRPTGRNTEAFF
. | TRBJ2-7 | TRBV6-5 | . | TGTGCCAGCAGTTATTCCATCGGGACGGTGACCTACGAGCAGTACTTC | CASSYSIGTVTYEQYF
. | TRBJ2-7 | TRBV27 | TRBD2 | TGTGCCAGCAGTTTAAGCGGGGATACCTACGAGCAGTACTTC | CASSLSGDTYEQYF
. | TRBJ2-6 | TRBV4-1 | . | TGCGCCAGCAGCCTCTACGGGGCCCTAAGGGGGGCCAACGTCCTGACTTTC | CASSLYGALRGANVLTF
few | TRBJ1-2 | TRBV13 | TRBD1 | TGTGCCAGCAGCACCCAGGGACAGGCGGACTATGGCTACACCTTC | CASSTQGQADYGYTF
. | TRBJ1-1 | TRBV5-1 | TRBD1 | TGCGCCAGCAGCTTGGGACAGGGTAAGGTCACTGAAGCTTTCTTT | CASSLGQGKVTEAFF